This T cell receptor (beta chain) was sequenced in a study of cytomegalovirus exposure and HLA in healthy donors. Study-wide findings and caveats: In a later analysis, TCR beta V- and J-gene trimming was associated with a missense DCLRE1C variant.

With respect to this clone: What it binds is not known.

The CDR3 covers 15 residues. The junction had 4 bases not matched to a gene; V was cut back by 1 base and J by 4 bases. Germline-derived CDR1 and CDR2 are SGDLS and YYNGEE. This PCR relied on a set of 60 Vbeta primers and 13 Jbeta primers. The assay was immunoSEQ multiplex PCR, and TCRdb's table has in-frame clones only and misses some. The sample gives approximately 180,000 clones, around 90% of which show up once; approximately 1.9% is in the top ten. The chain carries TRBV9 and TRBJ2-3, with 9 positions matching TRBD1. Sequencing used PBMCs. This receptor was taken from a woman aged 18 to 35 in good health and CMV-seronegative. CDR3 nucleotides: TGTGCCAGCAGCGTAAGACAGGGGGGTTCAGATACGCAGTATTTT. Amino acids: CASSVRQGGSDTQYF.